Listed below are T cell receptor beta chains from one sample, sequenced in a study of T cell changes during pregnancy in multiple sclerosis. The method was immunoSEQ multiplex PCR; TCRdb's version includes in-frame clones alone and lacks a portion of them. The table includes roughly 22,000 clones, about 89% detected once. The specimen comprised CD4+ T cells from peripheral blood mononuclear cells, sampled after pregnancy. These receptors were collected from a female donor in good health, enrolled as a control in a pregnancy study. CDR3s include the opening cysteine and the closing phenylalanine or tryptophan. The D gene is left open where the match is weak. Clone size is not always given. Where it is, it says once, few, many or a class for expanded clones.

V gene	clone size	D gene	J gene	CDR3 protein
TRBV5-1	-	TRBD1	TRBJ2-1	CASSLEGQLYNEQFF
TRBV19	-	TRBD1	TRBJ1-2	CASSRGQESYGYTF
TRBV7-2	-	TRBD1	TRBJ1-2	CASSLGATGGAGGYTF
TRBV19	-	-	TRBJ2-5	CASSRTGDETQYF
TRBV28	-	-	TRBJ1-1	CASSLGRKAFF
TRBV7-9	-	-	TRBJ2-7	CASSLWSGSEQYF
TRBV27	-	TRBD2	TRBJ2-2	CASSLKGGSGTGELFF
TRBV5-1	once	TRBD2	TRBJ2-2	CASGGSGRTFTGELFF
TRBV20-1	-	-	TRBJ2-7	CSARVLVGQYF
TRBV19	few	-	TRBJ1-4	CASSPRIRPEKLFF
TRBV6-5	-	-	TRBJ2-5	CASTSSLLGSQTQYF
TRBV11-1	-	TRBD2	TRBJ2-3	CASSLPRGLAVSTDTQYF
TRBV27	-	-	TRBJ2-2	CASRAGNTGELFF
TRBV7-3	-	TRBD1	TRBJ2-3	CASSLGDRSKTTDTQYF
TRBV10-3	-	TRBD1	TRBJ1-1	CAIRDRQGKNTEAFF
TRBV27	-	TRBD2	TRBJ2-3	CASSLGLAGGPTTDTQYF
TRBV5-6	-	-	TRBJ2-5	CASSLDNRAETQYF
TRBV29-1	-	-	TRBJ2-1	CSVGGLINEQFF
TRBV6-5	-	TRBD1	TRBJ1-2	CASSYIRTGGNYGYTF
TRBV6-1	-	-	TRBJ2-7	CASSEQGQSYEQYF
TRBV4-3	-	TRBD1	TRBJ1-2	CASSHLGTGGAHYGYTF
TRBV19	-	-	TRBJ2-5	CASSMQGSIETQYF
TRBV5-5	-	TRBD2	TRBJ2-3	CASSPPLAGTSTDTQYF
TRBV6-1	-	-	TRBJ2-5	CASSEWGTINQETQYF
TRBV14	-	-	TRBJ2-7	CASSPHPGSSYEQYF
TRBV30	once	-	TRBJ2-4	CASREGGAGRNIQYF
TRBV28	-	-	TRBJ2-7	CASKGRPYEQYF
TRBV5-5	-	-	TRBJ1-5	CASSRTGGRESNQPQHF
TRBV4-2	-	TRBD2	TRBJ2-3	CASTLRTSGGLDTQYF
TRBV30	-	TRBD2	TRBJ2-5	CAWSIGLATETQYF
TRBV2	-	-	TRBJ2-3	CASGAILFRGTDTQYF